This TCR beta chain was recorded in a study of siplizumab effects on memory and regulatory T cells. Whole-study findings and limits: It seemed that naive T cells were more diverse than memory cells and were major contributors to the alloresponse. Naive-or-memory phenotypes were unassignable for roughly 75-97% of proliferating CD4+ or CD8+ clones.

V lost 4 bases, J lost 5 bases, and 15 bases lay in between. This CDR3 has 14 amino acids. CDR1 is SGHDT, CDR2 YYEEEE, per germline. As to this clone: Its antigen is unknown.

Per sample, the assay covered roughly 10^5 TCR templates. TCRdb's table, derived via immunoSEQ multiplex PCR, lists solely in-frame clones and lacks some. The repertoire includes around 110,000 clones, about 95% of them detected once, and around 1.7% sits in the top ten. This TCR was recovered from a human donor in good health. Material: non-Treg CD4+ T cells sorted from blood. The V call is TRBV5-6, the J call TRBJ2-5; unclear D gene. The CDR3 nucleotides are TGTGCCAGCAGCCGTGCCGGATCGGAGGAGACCCAGTACTTC. Amino acids: CASSRAGSEETQYF.